This is a list of T cell receptor beta chains from one sample in a study of CD8 T cells in Susac syndrome. In TCRdb, the immunoSEQ multiplex PCR reads were re-called with MiXCR into one record per CDR3 protein. This repertoire shows around 200,000 distinct CDR3 sequences, roughly 94% found once; its top ten account for around 0.076%. The sequencing input was CD4+ T cells from PBMCs. These receptors were taken from a human donor with multiple sclerosis. CDR3s include the opening cysteine and the closing phenylalanine or tryptophan. A D gene is named only where the DNA matches it firmly. Not all rows give a size; the values are once, few, many and, for expanded clones, a class.

cdr3_length: 14
clone_size: .
v_call: TRBV20-1
d_call: .
j_call: TRBJ2-5
cdr3_nt: TGCAGTGCTAGAGATAGGTTGAACCAGGAGACCCAGTACTTC
cdr3_aa: CSARDRLNQETQYF

cdr3_length: 15
clone_size: .
v_call: TRBV4-2
d_call: .
j_call: TRBJ2-7
cdr3_nt: TGTGCCAGCAGCCACGGGAGCCTAGACCCTTCCGAGCAGTACTTC
cdr3_aa: CASSHGSLDPSEQYF

cdr3_length: 15
clone_size: .
v_call: TRBV30
d_call: .
j_call: TRBJ2-3
cdr3_nt: TGTGCCTGGAGTGCCATCAATGGACGCACAGATACGCAGTATTTT
cdr3_aa: CAWSAINGRTDTQYF

cdr3_length: 15
clone_size: .
v_call: TRBV12-3/TRBV12-4
d_call: .
j_call: TRBJ2-6
cdr3_nt: TGTGCCAGCAGTTTGATGGGTTCTGGGGCCAACGTCCTGACTTTC
cdr3_aa: CASSLMGSGANVLTF

cdr3_length: 11
clone_size: .
v_call: TRBV6-1
d_call: .
j_call: TRBJ2-1
cdr3_nt: TGTGCCAGCAGTCCCCGTCATGAGCAGTTCTTC
cdr3_aa: CASSPRHEQFF

cdr3_length: 15
clone_size: .
v_call: TRBV2
d_call: .
j_call: TRBJ1-2
cdr3_nt: TGTGCCAGCAGTGAGGGATACAGAGCCTCGGCGGGCTACACCTTC
cdr3_aa: CASSEGYRASAGYTF

cdr3_length: 15
clone_size: .
v_call: TRBV24-1
d_call: TRBD2
j_call: TRBJ2-3
cdr3_nt: TGTGCAGTTCCCTCCGCGCGGGAGAGCACAGATACGCAGTATTTT
cdr3_aa: CAVPSARESTDTQYF

cdr3_length: 14
clone_size: .
v_call: TRBV7-9
d_call: .
j_call: TRBJ2-5
cdr3_nt: TGTGCCAGCAGCTTCGCCGGGGGAAAAGAGACCCAGTACTTC
cdr3_aa: CASSFAGGKETQYF

cdr3_length: 16
clone_size: .
v_call: TRBV9
d_call: .
j_call: TRBJ1-2
cdr3_nt: TGTGCCAGCAGCGTAGGGGCAGGGGAAAATAACTATGGCTACACCTTC
cdr3_aa: CASSVGAGENNYGYTF

cdr3_length: 15
clone_size: few
v_call: TRBV30
d_call: .
j_call: TRBJ2-1
cdr3_nt: TGTGCCTGGAGTCGACTGCTTGGTACGGGACACCACATCTGTTTC
cdr3_aa: CAWSRLLGTGHHICF

cdr3_length: 13
clone_size: .
v_call: TRBV20-1
d_call: TRBD1
j_call: TRBJ1-1
cdr3_nt: TGCAGTACGCAACAGGGGGCGATCTCTGAAGCTTTCTTT
cdr3_aa: CSTQQGAISEAFF

cdr3_length: 12
clone_size: .
v_call: TRBV3-1
d_call: .
j_call: TRBJ1-2
cdr3_nt: TGTGCCAGCAGCCAAGATCTCAGCCCCTGCACCTTC
cdr3_aa: CASSQDLSPCTF

cdr3_length: 15
clone_size: once
v_call: TRBV27
d_call: TRBD1
j_call: TRBJ2-3
cdr3_nt: TGTGCCAGCAGTTCGTGGACAGGGGGCACAGATACGCAGTATTTT
cdr3_aa: CASSSWTGGTDTQYF

cdr3_length: 15
clone_size: .
v_call: TRBV3-1
d_call: TRBD1
j_call: TRBJ2-7
cdr3_nt: TGTGCCAGCAGCCAAGGGACAGGGGGCCCCTACGAGCAGTACTTC
cdr3_aa: CASSQGTGGPYEQYF

cdr3_length: 13
clone_size: .
v_call: TRBV29-1
d_call: .
j_call: TRBJ1-5
cdr3_nt: TGCAGCGTTGTGATGGGGGCCGATCAGCCCCAGCATTTT
cdr3_aa: CSVVMGADQPQHF

cdr3_length: 15
clone_size: once
v_call: TRBV25-1
d_call: TRBD1
j_call: TRBJ2-1
cdr3_nt: TGTGCCAGCAGTGAGCCGGGACAGGGGTGGGGTGAGCAGTTCTTC
cdr3_aa: CASSEPGQGWGEQFF

cdr3_length: 15
clone_size: .
v_call: TRBV3-1
d_call: .
j_call: TRBJ2-2
cdr3_nt: TGTGCCAGCAGCCAAACGCCCGGACCGGGCGGGGAGCTGTTTTTT
cdr3_aa: CASSQTPGPGGELFF

cdr3_length: 13
clone_size: .
v_call: TRBV30
d_call: .
j_call: TRBJ1-1
cdr3_nt: TGTGCCTGGACTTCCGAGACACATACTGAAGCTTTCTTT
cdr3_aa: CAWTSETHTEAFF

cdr3_length: 14
clone_size: .
v_call: TRBV9
d_call: .
j_call: TRBJ2-3
cdr3_nt: TGTGCCAGCAGCGTGAGGGGTCGCACAGATACGCAGTATTTT
cdr3_aa: CASSVRGRTDTQYF

cdr3_length: 12
clone_size: .
v_call: TRBV30
d_call: .
j_call: TRBJ2-7
cdr3_nt: TGTGCCGTAATTCGGGCTTCCTACGAGCAGTACTTC
cdr3_aa: CAVIRASYEQYF

cdr3_length: 15
clone_size: .
v_call: TRBV7-9
d_call: TRBD2
j_call: TRBJ2-3
cdr3_nt: TGTGCCAGCAGCTTATGGGTTAGCGGGCAAGATACGCAGTATTTT
cdr3_aa: CASSLWVSGQDTQYF

cdr3_length: 20
clone_size: .
v_call: TRBV20-1
d_call: TRBD1
j_call: TRBJ1-2
cdr3_nt: TGCAGTGCTAGAGACAGGGCGAACATTGTGGGGACAGGGAAGAGCTATGGCTACACCTTC
cdr3_aa: CSARDRANIVGTGKSYGYTF

cdr3_length: 13
clone_size: once
v_call: TRBV29-1
d_call: TRBD1
j_call: TRBJ2-1
cdr3_nt: TGCAGCGTTGGGAGGACAGGGGCGGATGAGCAGTTCTTC
cdr3_aa: CSVGRTGADEQFF

cdr3_length: 13
clone_size: once
v_call: TRBV14
d_call: .
j_call: TRBJ1-2
cdr3_nt: TGTGCCAGCAGCCAAGAATCCGTCTATGGCTACACCTTC
cdr3_aa: CASSQESVYGYTF

cdr3_length: 14
clone_size: once
v_call: TRBV19
d_call: TRBD2
j_call: TRBJ2-2
cdr3_nt: TGTGCCAGTAAGGAGCGGGGGGTAACCGGGGAGCTGTTTTTT
cdr3_aa: CASKERGVTGELFF

cdr3_length: 14
clone_size: .
v_call: TRBV20-1
d_call: .
j_call: TRBJ2-4
cdr3_nt: TGCAGTGGGGCCGAGGGACTAGCCAAAAACATTCAGTACTTC
cdr3_aa: CSGAEGLAKNIQYF

cdr3_length: 12
clone_size: .
v_call: TRBV29-1
d_call: .
j_call: TRBJ1-1
cdr3_nt: TGCAGCGTACGACAGTTGGGCACTGAAGCTTTCTTT
cdr3_aa: CSVRQLGTEAFF

cdr3_length: 15
clone_size: .
v_call: TRBV4-1
d_call: .
j_call: TRBJ2-1
cdr3_nt: TGCGCCAGCACCCTCGACAGGCTGGGCTACAATGAGCAGTTCTTC
cdr3_aa: CASTLDRLGYNEQFF

cdr3_length: 14
clone_size: .
v_call: TRBV2
d_call: .
j_call: TRBJ2-4
cdr3_nt: TGTGCCAGCAGTGAAAGAGGTAGCTGGAACATTCAGTACTTC
cdr3_aa: CASSERGSWNIQYF

cdr3_length: 16
clone_size: .
v_call: TRBV7-8
d_call: .
j_call: TRBJ1-5
cdr3_nt: TGTGCCAGCAGCTTAGCGCGTCAGGGTGGGAATCAGCCCCAGCATTTT
cdr3_aa: CASSLARQGGNQPQHF

cdr3_length: 15
clone_size: .
v_call: TRBV15
d_call: .
j_call: TRBJ1-1
cdr3_nt: TGTGCCACCAGAACCTCGGCAGGAGGGAACACTGAAGCTTTCTTT
cdr3_aa: CATRTSAGGNTEAFF

cdr3_length: 18
clone_size: .
v_call: TRBV5-1
d_call: .
j_call: TRBJ2-7
cdr3_nt: TGCGCCAGCAGCTTGAATCTGCCGGGCGGTGGTGGCTCCTACGAGCAGTACTTC
cdr3_aa: CASSLNLPGGGGSYEQYF

cdr3_length: 15
clone_size: .
v_call: TRBV7-2
d_call: .
j_call: TRBJ2-1
cdr3_nt: TGTGCCAGCAGCCTAGAGGGGACCTCCTACAATGAGCAGTTCTTC
cdr3_aa: CASSLEGTSYNEQFF

cdr3_length: 15
clone_size: .
v_call: TRBV18
d_call: TRBD1
j_call: TRBJ2-7
cdr3_nt: TGTGCCAGCTCACCACAGGGACAGGGGCCCTCCGAGCAGTACTTC
cdr3_aa: CASSPQGQGPSEQYF

cdr3_length: 13
clone_size: .
v_call: TRBV12-5
d_call: TRBD2
j_call: TRBJ2-5
cdr3_nt: TGTGCTAGTGTAGCGGGGCAACAAGAGACCCAGTACTTC
cdr3_aa: CASVAGQQETQYF

cdr3_length: 15
clone_size: once
v_call: TRBV6-5
d_call: .
j_call: TRBJ1-6
cdr3_nt: TGTGCCAGCAGTTACACAGGGTTCTATAATTCACCCCTCCACTTT
cdr3_aa: CASSYTGFYNSPLHF

cdr3_length: 13
clone_size: .
v_call: TRBV3-1
d_call: .
j_call: TRBJ1-6
cdr3_nt: TGTGCCAGCCAACAGTCGTCCAATTCACCCCTCCACTTT
cdr3_aa: CASQQSSNSPLHF

cdr3_length: 15
clone_size: .
v_call: TRBV24-1
d_call: TRBD1
j_call: TRBJ2-1
cdr3_nt: TGTGCCACCAGTGACACGGACAGGGGTCCCGGTGAGCAGTTCTTC
cdr3_aa: CATSDTDRGPGEQFF